The 25 T cell receptor beta chains reported below all come from one sample, sequenced in a study of blood T cell repertoires in COVID-19. Sequenced by immunoSEQ multiplex PCR; TCRdb stores in-frame clones only, minus some. The sample consists of 60,000 to 70,000 clones, around 76% of them appearing once. The sample was peripheral blood. Receptors originate from a woman over 75 with acute or convalescent COVID-19.

V is TRBV7-6 and J is TRBJ2-7, with D perhaps matching TRBD1 (5 bases). The CDR3 has 17 residues. V lost 5 bases, J lost 0 bases, and 20 bases lay in between. Germline V gives CDR1 SGHVS, CDR2 FNYEAQ. In DNA form, the CDR3 reads TGTGCCAGCAGCCAACGCTATGGGGCACGAAGCTCCTACGAGCAGTACTTC. Translating gives CASSQRYGARSSYEQYF.

V usage is TRBV28 and J usage is TRBJ2-7; D is perhaps TRBD1 (6 bases). Trimming pared 5 bases from V and 2 bases from J, leaving 7 bases between. CDR1 MDHEN and CDR2 SYDVKM come from the germline V gene. The CDR3 is 12 amino acids. The CDR3 nucleotides are TGTGCCAGCAGTGGACAGCCCTACGAGCAGTACTTC. Encoded protein: CASSGQPYEQYF.

This clone was seen more than once but under ten times. This chain connects TRBV12-5 to TRBJ2-2, with D possibly matching TRBD1 (6 bases). The length of the CDR3 is 12 residues. Trimming pared 5 bases from V and 6 bases from J, leaving 7 bases between. Germline V gene data show CDR1 as LGHNT and CDR2 as FRNRAP. CDR3 DNA sequence: TGTGCTAGTGGTCAGGGGTCCGGGGAGCTGTTTTTT. Amino acids: CASGQGSGELFF.

The chain employs TRBV30 and TRBJ2-1, with TRBD2 identical over 11 bases. Germline V gives CDR1 GTSNPN, CDR2 SVGIG (reference sequence). V lost 2 bases to trimming and J lost 0 bases; unmatched junction nucleotides: 9. The CDR3 has 18 amino acids. CDR3 protein: CAWSSSGGTSGSYNEQFF. The CDR3 region has the DNA TGTGCCTGGAGTTCCTCCGGCGGGACTAGCGGCTCCTACAATGAGCAGTTCTTC.

V and J are TRBV3-1 (or the pseudogene TRBV3-2) and TRBJ1-1, with D tentatively TRBD1 (5 bases). V was trimmed by 0 bases and J by 6 bases, leaving 11 bases between them. The CDR3 is 14 residues long. In germline, CDR1 is LGHDT, CDR2 YNNKEL (reference sequence). The CDR3 here is CASSQDSPGPEAFF. CDR3 in DNA: TGTGCCAGCAGCCAAGATTCTCCAGGGCCTGAAGCTTTCTTT.

The chain's CDR3 is CASSALPGTGNTEAFF. The DNA for the CDR3 is TGTGCCAGCAGCGCCCTCCCCGGGACAGGGAACACTGAAGCTTTCTTT. The V gene is TRBV7-6, the J gene TRBJ1-1; 8 bases align to TRBD1. Losses at the gene ends were 5 bases for V and 1 base for J; bases not matched to a gene: 9. This CDR3 comprises 16 residues. Germline lookup yields CDR1 SGHVS and CDR2 FNYEAQ.

The CDR3 coding sequence is TGTGCCAGTAGCTTCACCCGACAGGGCCGGACCAATGAGCAGTTCTTC. It is translated as CASSFTRQGRTNEQFF. The chain links TRBV19 to TRBJ2-1; 7 nucleotides line up with TRBD1. The ends lost 6 bases at V and 6 bases at J; junction bases unmatched: 14. The length of the CDR3 is 16 residues. CDR1 and CDR2 (germline): LNHDA, SQIVND (reference sequence).

The rearrangement links TRBV6-5 to TRBJ2-7; TRBD2 is a possible D gene (6 bases). The CDR3 runs to 13 residues. Germline loops: CDR1 MNHEY, CDR2 SVGAGI. V shed 6 bases and J shed 1 base, with 10 bases lying between them. This CDR3 reads CASRASGSYEQYF. As DNA, the CDR3 is TGTGCCAGCAGGGCCAGCGGGTCCTACGAGCAGTACTTC.

The CDR3 is CASSAMGGTSRTDTQYF. DNA for the CDR3: TGTGCCAGCAGCGCCATGGGGGGGACTAGCCGCACAGATACGCAGTATTTT. This chain joins TRBV9 and TRBJ2-3, with 9 bases matching TRBD2. CDR1 is SGDLS and CDR2 is YYNGEE in the germline V gene. The CDR3 is 17 amino acids. V lost 3 bases to trimming and J lost 1 base; unmatched junction nucleotides: 9.

This clone is a singleton in its sample. The chain links TRBV20-1 to TRBJ2-1; D might be TRBD1 or TRBD2, each matching 5 bases. The V end was cut by 7 bases, the J end by 9 bases, with 13 bases between. The CDR3 is 11 amino acids. Germline CDR1 DFQATT, CDR2 SNEGSKA (reference sequence). The CDR3 DNA follows: TGCAGTGTTAGGGGCGCGGGTGAGCAGTTCTTC. It specifies CSVRGAGEQFF.

The rearrangement uses TRBV5-1 and TRBJ2-5; D call uncertain. The CDR3 extends over 13 amino acids. Germline V gene lookup returns CDR1 SGHRS and CDR2 YFSETQ. V lost 2 bases to trimming and J lost 5 bases, with 10 bases between them. For the CDR3, the DNA is TGCGCCAGCAGCTTAAGCGCCCCGGAGACCCAGTACTTC. It yields the protein CASSLSAPETQYF.

The chain combines TRBV12-5 with TRBJ2-7, with 7 bases identical to TRBD1. With V trimmed by 6 bases and J by 6 bases, 5 bases remained unmatched. This CDR3 spans 12 amino acids. Germline lookup yields CDR1 LGHNT and CDR2 FRNRAP. In nucleotides, the CDR3 is TGTGCTAGTGGCTTTACAGGGGCCGAGCAGTACTTC. It codes for CASGFTGAEQYF.

The rearrangement links TRBV2 to TRBJ1-5; a possible D gene is TRBD1 (6 bases). Germline V gives CDR1 SNHLY, CDR2 FYNNEI. The CDR3 runs 14 residues. The germline V and J ends were trimmed by 4 bases and 9 bases, with 16 bases remaining between them. The CDR3 loop reads CASSAAGRGGPQHF. The CDR3 DNA follows: TGTGCCAGCAGTGCCGCGGGAAGGGGGGGGCCCCAGCATTTT.

Concerning this clone: Germline and junction disagree at one end, which may indicate a read error. The rearrangement joins TRBV5-1 to TRBJ2-5; D is unresolved. This CDR3 contains 15 residues. CDR1 and CDR2 (germline): SGHRS, YFSETQ. The CDR3: CTSSPGMPSQETQYF. CDR3 nucleotides: TGCACCAGCAGCCCTGGCATGCCCTCCCAAGAGACCCAGTACTTC. The whole variable domain, remainder taken from reference TRBV5-1 and TRBJ2-5, is KAGVTQTPRYLIKTRGQQVTLSCSPISGHRSVSWYQQTPGQGLQFLFEYFSETQRNKGNFPGRFSGRQFSNSRSEMNVSTLELGDSALYLCTSSPGMPSQETQYFGPGTRLLVL.

This chain links TRBV25-1 with TRBJ2-1, with 9 bases identical to TRBD1. The J segment lost 7 bases and the V segment lost 4 bases, leaving 11 bases of the junction unmatched. The CDR3 runs to 16 residues. Germline V gene lookup returns CDR1 MGHDK and CDR2 SYGVNS. CDR3 loop: CASSGTSGTGRNEQFF. CDR3 nucleotides: TGTGCCAGCAGTGGGACTTCCGGGACAGGGAGAAATGAGCAGTTCTTC.

This chain connects TRBV13 to TRBJ1-5, with D possibly TRBD1 on 5 matching bases. Trimming stripped 4 bases from V and 7 bases from J, with 17 bases between. Germline-derived CDR1 and CDR2 are PRHDT and FYEKMQ (reference sequence). CDR3 length: 15 amino acids. CDR3 residues: CASSSRYQGDQPQHF. Written as DNA, the CDR3 is TGTGCCAGCAGCTCACGTTACCAGGGTGACCAGCCCCAGCATTTT.

The gene calls are TRBV20-1 and TRBJ1-1, with D maybe TRBD1 (5 bases). The CDR3 length is 14 residues. The V end lost 3 bases, the J end lost 3 bases, and 14 bases lay between the germline ends. The V gene's germline CDR1 is DFQATT and CDR2 SNEGSKA (reference sequence). CDR3 bases: TGCAGTGCTAGTGACCAGGGCGCGTACACTGAAGCTTTCTTT. Amino acids: CSASDQGAYTEAFF.

The rearrangement uses TRBV28 and TRBJ1-2; 11 bases line up with TRBD1. V shed 9 bases and J 8 bases; nucleotides not matched to a gene: 8. Per the germline V gene, CDR1 is MDHEN and CDR2 is SYDVKM. The CDR3 sequence is 13 residues long. CDR3 sequence reads: CASGQGATRGYTF. CDR3 coding DNA: TGTGCCAGTGGACAGGGGGCAACTAGGGGCTACACCTTC.

This clone occurred once. This chain connects TRBV2 to TRBJ1-6; the match to TRBD1 covers 10 bases. The CDR3 runs 15 residues. With 6 bases clipped from V and 9 bases from J, the junction kept 8 bases outside the gene matches. Germline values: CDR1 SNHLY, CDR2 FYNNEI. CDR3 sequence reads: CASSIATGGSSPLHF. DNA of the CDR3: TGTGCCAGCAGCATCGCGACAGGGGGCAGTTCACCCCTCCACTTT.

This sequence joins TRBV15 and TRBJ2-1; D unclear. Germline CDR1 and CDR2: LNHNV and YYDKDF (reference sequence). This CDR3 has 16 residues. Trimming left V 6 bases short and J 0 bases short, with 15 bases between. For the CDR3, the DNA is TGTGCCACCAGTAGTACCCTCCCGAGCTCCTACAATGAGCAGTTCTTC. Protein: CATSSTLPSSYNEQFF.

CDR3: CASSPDRGDQPQHF. Here the CDR3 DNA reads TGTGCCAGCAGTCCCGACAGGGGTGATCAGCCCCAGCATTTT. The J gene is TRBJ1-5, the V gene TRBV2; 8 nucleotides align to TRBD1. This CDR3 has 14 amino acids. The V gene end was trimmed by 5 bases and the J gene end by 5 bases; junction bases not matched to a gene: 5. Germline V CDR1 and CDR2: SNHLY, FYNNEI.

This clone was counted a single time. The chain carries TRBV12-3 or TRBV12-4 and TRBJ1-2, with D tentatively TRBD1 (5 bases). V gave up 8 bases and J gave up 3 bases, with 13 bases separating them. The CDR3 covers 13 residues. DNA of the CDR3: TGTGCCAGCGCGACAGCCAGGGACTATGGCTACACCTTC. It is translated as CASATARDYGYTF.

The chain couples TRBV2 to TRBJ2-4; 7 positions agree with TRBD1. The CDR3 runs 16 residues. Germline lookup yields CDR1 SNHLY and CDR2 FYNNEI. J was trimmed by 0 bases and V by 1 base; bases with no gene match: 3. The CDR3 region is CASSEDRGRAKNIQYF. The CDR3 DNA follows: TGTGCCAGCAGTGAAGACAGGGGTCGAGCCAAAAACATTCAGTACTTC.

The chain links TRBV14 to TRBJ2-3; D unresolved. CDR3 size: 12 residues. CDR1 is SGHDN and CDR2 is FVKESK in the germline V gene. V lost 0 bases and J 7 bases, leaving 5 bases between the germline ends. The CDR3 bases are TGTGCCAGCAGCCAAGAACTATATACGCAGTATTTT. Encoded protein: CASSQELYTQYF.

This clone was detected once. V gene TRBV18 combines with J gene TRBJ2-5, with a possible D match to TRBD2 (5 bases). Germline V lookup: CDR1 KGHSH, CDR2 LQKENI. The CDR3 extends over 14 amino acids. V was clipped by 6 bases and J by 3 bases, with 14 bases between them. CDR3 region: CASSPDGGKETQYF. CDR3 DNA: TGTGCCAGCTCCCCGGACGGAGGAAAAGAGACCCAGTACTTC.